This T cell receptor (beta chain) is from a study of ipilimumab plus nivolumab after autologous stem cell transplantation. The wider study: The DLBCL cohort had primary refractory and relapsed disease, with 18-month progression-free survival of around 86% and 29%.

Sequenced by immunoSEQ multiplex PCR; TCRdb stores in-frame clones only, minus some. The data contain around 16,000 clones, 80% to 85% of them singletons. Starting 14 to 28 days after autologous transplant, ipilimumab 1 mg/kg was given. Patients got 3 mg/kg IV nivolumab weeks 1, 4, 7, 10, then biweekly through week 26. The CDR3 has 15 residues. V lost 6 bases to trimming and J lost 2 bases, with 16 bases between them. Germline V CDR1 and CDR2: MNHEY, SMNVEV (reference sequence). The J gene is TRBJ1-1, the V gene TRBV27, with D possibly being TRBD1 (6 bases). The sequencing used PBMCs, collected in a trial of ipilimumab plus nivolumab as post-transplant consolidation. The sequence was collected from a male donor with diffuse large B-cell lymphoma. The CDR3 DNA reads as TGTGCCAGCAGGTCAGGGGTGGGAATAAACACTGAAGCTTTCTTT. It specifies CASRSGVGINTEAFF.